Presented here are 28 T cell receptor beta chains from one specimen sequenced in a study of OX40 agonist ivuxolimab in advanced cancers. Repertoires were generated with immunoSEQ multiplex PCR, while TCRdb's copy carries only in-frame clones and drops some. The sample records fewer than 75,000 clones, roughly 85% being singletons. The sample consisted of CD4+ or CD8+ T cells sorted from blood, taken in a trial of the OX40 agonist ivuxolimab. Receptors originate from an adult with an advanced solid tumor such as melanoma, head and neck, liver or kidney cancer.

V is TRBV5-1 and J is TRBJ1-4; no definite D call. Trimming cost V 0 bases and J 8 bases, with 11 bases left between them. The CDR3 loop spans 14 amino acids. Germline CDR1 and CDR2: SGHRS and YFSETQ. CDR3: CASSLDRLREKLFF. The CDR3 coding sequence is TGCGCCAGCAGCTTGGATCGCCTTAGGGAAAAACTGTTTTTT.

V usage is TRBV4-1 and J usage is TRBJ2-7; 7 bases match TRBD2. CDR3 size: 17 residues. Trimming at V came to 4 bases and at J to 5 bases, leaving 17 bases not matched to a gene. Per the germline V gene, CDR1 is MGHRA and CDR2 is YSYEKL. CDR3 sequence: CASSRTSGTFSQDEQYF. The CDR3 DNA sequence: TGCGCCAGCAGCCGCACCAGCGGGACCTTCAGTCAGGACGAGCAGTACTTC.

The gene calls are TRBV30 and TRBJ2-5; a weak D match, TRBD1 (5 bases). With 1 base removed from V and 3 bases from J, the gap between germline ends came to 6 bases. Looked up from germline, CDR1 is GTSNPN and CDR2 is SVGIG (reference sequence). This CDR3 has 12 amino acids. The DNA of the CDR3 is TGTGCCTGGAGTGAACAGGAAGAGACCCAGTACTTC. Its translation is CAWSEQEETQYF.

The chain recombines TRBV19 with TRBJ2-1, with TRBD2 identical over 7 bases. The CDR3 spans 13 residues. The V segment lost 6 bases and the J segment 4 bases; nucleotides outside the gene matches: 3. Germline CDR1 LNHDA, CDR2 SQIVND (reference sequence). CDR3 in amino acids: CASSGRIYNEQFF. CDR3 in DNA: TGTGCCAGTAGCGGGAGGATATACAATGAGCAGTTCTTC.

The CDR3 sequence: CASSHRGAQETQYF. The CDR3 DNA sequence: TGTGCCAGCAGCCATCGTGGGGCCCAAGAGACCCAGTACTTC. The gene calls are TRBV4-2 and TRBJ2-5, with D perhaps matching TRBD1 (5 bases). The germline V gene encodes CDR1 LGHNA and CDR2 YNFKEQ. CDR3 size: 14 residues. V was pared by 3 bases and J by 1 base, with 9 bases between.

The V call is TRBV6-6, the J call TRBJ2-3; 10 nucleotides agree with TRBD2. Germline-derived CDR1 and CDR2 are MNHNY and SVGAGI (reference sequence). CDR3 size: 15 residues. V shed 6 bases and J 2 bases; nucleotides not matched to a gene: 5. In DNA form, the CDR3 reads TGTGCCAGCAGAAGGACTAGCGGATACACAGATACGCAGTATTTT. It yields the protein CASRRTSGYTDTQYF.

The chain couples TRBV29-1 to TRBJ2-2; the D is unclear. Germline assignment: CDR1 SQVTM and CDR2 ANQGSEA. V lost 4 bases and J lost 6, with 6 bases in between. This CDR3 has 11 residues. The CDR3 nucleotides are TGCAGCGTTGGTTTCCCCGGGGAGCTGTTTTTT. Its protein is CSVGFPGELFF.

The CDR3 region is CSASPDTQYF. CDR3 in DNA: TGCAGTGCCTCTCCCGATACGCAGTATTTT. V gene TRBV20-1 combines with J gene TRBJ2-3; D uncertain. With 6 bases removed from V and 6 bases from J, the gap between germline ends came to 7 bases. The CDR3 totals 10 residues. CDR1 is DFQATT and CDR2 is SNEGSKA in the germline V gene (reference sequence).

The rearrangement links TRBV5-1 to TRBJ2-3; unclear D gene. The CDR3 is made up of 15 amino acids. Germline values: CDR1 SGHRS, CDR2 YFSETQ. V lost 5 bases and J 2 bases, leaving 15 bases between the germline ends. The CDR3 protein is CASRLLGKPTDTQYF. CDR3 DNA sequence: TGCGCCAGCAGGCTTTTGGGCAAACCCACAGATACGCAGTATTTT.

The chain combines TRBV30 with TRBJ1-5; D perhaps matches TRBD1 (6 bases). The CDR3 covers 14 residues. V lost 3 bases, J lost 7 bases, and 16 bases lay in between. Germline CDR1 GTSNPN, CDR2 SVGIG (reference sequence). CDR3 sequence reads: CAWRGQGFRQPQHF. In nucleotides, the CDR3 is TGTGCCTGGAGGGGGCAGGGGTTTCGGCAGCCCCAGCATTTT.

This chain connects TRBV11-2 to TRBJ2-2; either TRBD1 or TRBD2 may fit D (5 bases each). Deletions cut 5 bases from V and 3 bases from J, with 16 bases between. The CDR3 sequence is 16 residues long. Per the germline V gene, CDR1 is SGHAT and CDR2 is FQNNGV. The CDR3 coding sequence is TGTGCCAGCAGCCCAGGGACGACAATTCACACCGGGGAGCTGTTTTTT. Encoded protein: CASSPGTTIHTGELFF.

The chain joins TRBV5-4 to TRBJ2-5; 14 nucleotides line up with TRBD2. The germline gives CDR1 SGHNT, CDR2 YYREEE (reference sequence). The J segment lost 5 bases and the V segment lost 0 bases, leaving 0 bases of the junction unmatched. The CDR3 is made up of 15 amino acids. CDR3 residues: CASSLGLAGGETQYF. CDR3 nucleotides: TGTGCCAGCAGCTTGGGACTAGCGGGAGGGGAGACCCAGTACTTC. The variable domain in full, with the rest retrieved from reference TRBV5-4 and TRBJ2-5, is ETGVTQSPTHLIKTRGQQVTLRCSSQSGHNTVSWYQQALGQGPQFIFQYYREEENGRGNFPPRFSGLQFPNYSSELNVNALELDDSALYLCASSLGLAGGETQYFGPGTRLLVL.

V and J are TRBV5-4 and TRBJ2-7; 10 nucleotides match TRBD2. Germline CDR1 reads SGHNT; CDR2 reads YYREEE (reference sequence). Trimming took 0 bases from V and 7 from J; bases not matched to a gene: 7. The CDR3 is made up of 15 amino acids. This CDR3 is CASSLALAGVGEQYF. CDR3 sequence (DNA): TGTGCCAGCAGCTTGGCCCTAGCGGGAGTGGGGGAGCAGTACTTC.

V usage is TRBV2 and J usage is TRBJ1-4, with a tentative D call TRBD1 (6 bases). V gave up 5 bases and J gave up 6 bases, with 13 bases separating them. The CDR3 is 14 residues long. Germline values: CDR1 SNHLY, CDR2 FYNNEI. For the CDR3, the DNA is TGTGCCAGCAGTTTGGACAGCCTTTATGAAAAACTGTTTTTT. Translating it yields CASSLDSLYEKLFF.

The chain links TRBV19 to TRBJ2-1; possible D gene TRBD1, 5 bases. This CDR3 is built from 14 residues. From germline, CDR1 is LNHDA and CDR2 SQIVND (reference sequence). Trimming took off 5 bases at V and 9 bases at J, with 17 bases between the two ends. The CDR3 loop reads CASSAPDRQIEQFF. The CDR3 coding sequence is TGTGCCAGTAGTGCGCCGGACCGACAGATTGAGCAGTTCTTC. The whole variable domain, remainder taken from reference TRBV19 and TRBJ2-1, is DGGITQSPKYLFRKEGQNVTLSCEQNLNHDAMYWYRQDPGQGLRLIYYSQIVNDFQKGDIAEGYSVSREKKESFPLTVTSAQKNPTAFYLCASSAPDRQIEQFFGPGTRLTVL.

This chain links TRBV28 with TRBJ2-7; D is uncertain. CDR1 MDHEN and CDR2 SYDVKM come from the germline V gene. V was clipped by 7 bases and J by 0 bases, with 7 bases between them. The CDR3 runs to 12 residues. The CDR3 DNA reads TGTGCCAGCAACTCTGTCTCCTACGAGCAGTACTTC. Translation gives CASNSVSYEQYF.

J is TRBJ2-5 and V is TRBV5-6; perhaps TRBD2 as D (6 bases). The CDR3 runs to 14 residues. The V gene lost 0 bases and the J gene lost 2 bases, with 8 bases spanning the gap. Germline V gene data show CDR1 as SGHDT and CDR2 as YYEEEE. Written as DNA, the CDR3 is TGTGCCAGCAGCTTGGGGAGGGGACAAGAGACCCAGTACTTC. Translated, it gives CASSLGRGQETQYF.

The genes are TRBV28 and TRBJ1-4; TRBD1 is a possible D gene (5 bases). The CDR3 loop spans 15 amino acids. The germline CDR1 and CDR2 sequences are MDHEN and SYDVKM. The germline V and J ends were trimmed by 5 bases and 6 bases, with 16 bases remaining between them. The CDR3 DNA reads TGTGCCAGCAGTGACGTACAGGAACTTGATGAAAAACTGTTTTTT. Its translation: CASSDVQELDEKLFF.

This sequence joins TRBV30 and TRBJ2-3, with a weak D call TRBD2 (6 bases). This CDR3 has 15 amino acids. Germline V CDR1 and CDR2: GTSNPN, SVGIG (reference sequence). Trimming shortened V by 0 bases and J by 5 bases, and 15 bases separated the two germline ends. The CDR3 reads CAWSVLGREEDTQYF. The CDR3 region has the DNA TGTGCCTGGAGTGTACTGGGCAGGGAGGAAGATACGCAGTATTTT.

The J gene is TRBJ1-1, the V gene TRBV29-1, with D perhaps matching TRBD1 (6 bases). Germline CDR1 and CDR2: SQVTM and ANQGSEA. The CDR3 length is 12 residues. Deletions cut 7 bases from V and 5 bases from J, with 14 bases between. The CDR3 DNA reads TGCAGCGGTACGGAGGGGGGAACTGAAGCTTTCTTT. It encodes CSGTEGGTEAFF.

The CDR3 DNA is TGTGCCAGTAGTATAAACCCCAACCTGAACACTGAAGCTTTCTTT. Amino acid sequence: CASSINPNLNTEAFF. The V call is TRBV19, the J call TRBJ1-1; no clear D gene. This CDR3 is built from 15 residues. Germline lookup yields CDR1 LNHDA and CDR2 SQIVND (reference sequence). V was cut by 2 bases and J by 0 bases, with 10 bases left in between.

The chain couples TRBV27 to TRBJ1-2; D not resolved. This CDR3 comprises 13 residues. The germline gives CDR1 MNHEY, CDR2 SMNVEV (reference sequence). V gave up 4 bases and J gave up 2 bases, with 8 bases separating them. The DNA for the CDR3 is TGTGCCAGCAGTTGGAACAGAAACTATGGCTACACCTTC. This translates into CASSWNRNYGYTF.

The rearrangement links TRBV10-3 to TRBJ2-1, with 8 bases that match TRBD1. V was clipped by 2 bases and J by 2 bases; unmatched bases: 5. The length of the CDR3 is 16 residues. Germline V gene data show CDR1 as ENHRY and CDR2 as SYGVKD. The CDR3 coding sequence is TGTGCCATCAGTGAGGGAGCAGGGGGCCCCTACAATGAGCAGTTCTTC. This translates into CAISEGAGGPYNEQFF.

The chain carries TRBV5-1 and TRBJ1-3, with D uncertain. V shed 0 bases and J shed 7 bases, with 8 bases lying between them. The length of the CDR3 is 13 residues. Looked up from germline, CDR1 is SGHRS and CDR2 is YFSETQ. CDR3 DNA: TGCGCCAGCAGCTTGGCCGGAAGGAACACCATATATTTT. Its protein product is CASSLAGRNTIYF.

This clone was counted a single time. The genes are TRBV28 and TRBJ2-3; TRBD2 might be the D (6 bases). Germline CDR1 reads MDHEN; CDR2 reads SYDVKM. V was trimmed by 2 bases and J by 1 base, leaving 7 bases between them. The CDR3 extends over 14 amino acids. The chain's CDR3 is CASSLPSGTDTQYF. The CDR3 region has the DNA TGTGCCAGCAGTTTACCTAGCGGCACAGATACGCAGTATTTT.

The J gene is TRBJ1-2, the V gene TRBV5-6, with D unresolved. CDR1 SGHDT and CDR2 YYEEEE come from the germline V gene. Trimming left V 0 bases short and J 4 bases short, with 7 bases between. The CDR3 contains 13 residues. CDR3 sequence (DNA): TGTGCCAGCAGCTTGGACTTCGGCTATGGCTACACCTTC. Its protein product is CASSLDFGYGYTF.

This chain connects TRBV6-1 to TRBJ2-1; tentative D call: TRBD2 (5 bases). CDR3 length equals 14 residues. The germline V gene has CDR1 MNHNS and CDR2 SASEGT. Trimming left V 6 bases short and J 6 bases short, with 15 bases between. The CDR3 sequence: CASRKILALNEQFF. The CDR3 nucleotides read TGTGCCAGCAGAAAAATCCTAGCTCTCAATGAGCAGTTCTTC.

This chain joins TRBV9 and TRBJ2-5; TRBD2 aligns across 8 bases. Germline V gene sequence: CDR1 SGDLS, CDR2 YYNGEE. The CDR3 spans 15 residues. The junction had 6 bases not matched to a gene; V was cut back by 0 bases and J by 5 bases. The CDR3 bases are TGTGCCAGCAGCGTAGGTCGGGGGGGCTGGGAGACCCAGTACTTC. This sequence encodes CASSVGRGGWETQYF.